This T cell receptor (beta chain) was recorded in a study of shared clonotypes between healthy human individuals. Memory CD4+ cells were the fraction left after CD45RA+ naive selection. TCRdb keeps only in-frame clones here, not all; method: immunoSEQ multiplex PCR. The sample lists some 2,400,000 clones, about 94% occurring once. CDR3 length equals 13 residues. This chain uses TRBV21-1 with TRBJ1-1. TRBV21-1 constitutes a pseudogene. Sequenced input: naive CD4+ T cells sorted from blood. The subset denotes: CD45RA+ positively selected. The clonotype was recovered from a man younger than 30 in good health. The CDR3 spells CASPRRGDTEAFF. CDR3 in DNA: TGTGCCAGCCCCCGTAGGGGGGACACTGAAGCTTTCTTT.